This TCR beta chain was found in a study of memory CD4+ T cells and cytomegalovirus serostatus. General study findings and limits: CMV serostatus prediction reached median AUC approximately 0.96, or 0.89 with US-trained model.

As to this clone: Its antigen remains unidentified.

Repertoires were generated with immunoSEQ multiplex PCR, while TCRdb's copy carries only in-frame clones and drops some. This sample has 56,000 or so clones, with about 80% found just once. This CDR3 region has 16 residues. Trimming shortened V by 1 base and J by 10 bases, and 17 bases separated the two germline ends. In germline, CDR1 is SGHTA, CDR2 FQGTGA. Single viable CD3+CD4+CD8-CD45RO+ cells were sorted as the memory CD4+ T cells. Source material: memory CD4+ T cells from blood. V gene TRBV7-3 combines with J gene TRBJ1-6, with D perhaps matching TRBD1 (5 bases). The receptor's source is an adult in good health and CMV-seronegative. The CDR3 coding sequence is TGTGCCAGCAGCTTAAATGCTCCAGGGTTAGGCTCACCCCTCCACTTT. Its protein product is CASSLNAPGLGSPLHF.